Presented here are 31 T cell receptor beta chains from one specimen sequenced in a study of identical twins. MiXCR, applied by TCRdb to the 5' RACE reads, yields one record per CDR3 protein. This sample has some 900,000 distinct CDR3 sequences; around 12% occur once, and the top ten carry around 1.5%. This sample was also put to use in a study of yellow fever vaccine responses in identical twins.

The sample taken for sequencing was PBMCs. The receptors derive from a young woman in good health.

This clonotype was observed at least ten times. V and J are TRBV12-3 or TRBV12-4 and TRBJ2-7; possibly TRBD2 for D (5 bases). V was shortened by 10 bases and J by 0 bases, with 13 bases between the two germline ends. This CDR3 has 13 residues. The CDR3 bases are TGTGCCACGGCGGACTCCCTCTCCTACGAGCAGTACTTC. Translated: CATADSLSYEQYF.

The chain links TRBV28 to TRBJ2-1; tentative D call: TRBD2 (5 bases). Trimming removed 5 bases from V and 7 bases from J, with 15 bases in between. CDR1 and CDR2 (germline): MDHEN, SYDVKM. The CDR3 has 14 amino acids. This CDR3 reads CASSLGETNNEQFF. For the CDR3, the DNA is TGTGCCAGCAGTCTCGGGGAGACGAATAATGAGCAGTTCTTC.

The rearrangement links TRBV19 to TRBJ1-5, with D possibly being TRBD1 (5 bases). Trimming took 5 bases from V and 2 from J, leaving 13 bases between them. CDR3 length: 15 amino acids. Germline-derived CDR1 and CDR2 are LNHDA and SQIVND (reference sequence). The CDR3 DNA follows: TGTGCCAGTAGTGCCCTGGGGGGGGGCAATCAGCCCCAGCATTTT. It translates to CASSALGGGNQPQHF.

This chain uses TRBV11-2 with TRBJ1-1; a possible D gene is TRBD1 (5 bases). The ends were cut back, 6 bases at V and 0 bases at J, with 14 bases in the middle. Per germline, CDR1 SGHAT and CDR2 FQNNGV. CDR3 length: 15 amino acids. In DNA, the CDR3 is TGTGCCAGCAGGGACCCAGGGAGGGTGAACACTGAAGCTTTCTTT. This gives the protein CASRDPGRVNTEAFF.

This clonotype showed up many times. The J gene is TRBJ2-5, the V gene TRBV4-1; D might be TRBD1 (6 bases). The germline CDR1 and CDR2 sequences are MGHRA and YSYEKL. CDR3 length: 15 amino acids. V was shortened by 6 bases and J by 4 bases, with 18 bases between the two germline ends. CDR3 nucleotide sequence: TGCGCCAGCAGGCCGACTGGACAGCATGGAGAGACCCAGTACTTC. Protein: CASRPTGQHGETQYF.

The J gene is TRBJ1-1, the V gene TRBV28; TRBD1 matches 8 bases. The CDR3 totals 16 residues. The ends lost 3 bases at V and 4 bases at J; junction bases unmatched: 10. The germline gives CDR1 MDHEN, CDR2 SYDVKM. The CDR3 reads CASSFSPGGGVTEAFF. The CDR3 nucleotides are TGTGCCAGCAGTTTCTCCCCAGGGGGCGGTGTCACTGAAGCTTTCTTT. The full variable domain, rest sourced from reference TRBV28 and TRBJ1-1, is DVKVTQSSRYLVKRTGEKVFLECVQDMDHENMFWYRQDPGLGLRLIYFSYDVKMKEKGDIPEGYSVSREKKERFSLILESASTNQTSMYLCASSFSPGGGVTEAFFGQGTRLTVV.

This clonotype was detected a few times. The rearrangement links TRBV6-8 to TRBJ2-3; D is uncertain. CDR3 size: 12 residues. The V gene's germline CDR1 is MNHGY and CDR2 SAAAGT. V was cut by 2 bases and J by 6 bases, with 6 bases left in between. The CDR3 coding sequence is TGTGCCAGCAGTTACCAGAGGGATACGCAGTATTTT. This translates into CASSYQRDTQYF.

This clonotype was observed at least ten times. V usage is TRBV10-3 and J usage is TRBJ2-7; a weak D match, TRBD2 (6 bases). Germline V CDR1 and CDR2: ENHRY, SYGVKD. The germline V and J ends were trimmed by 3 bases and 2 bases, with 11 bases remaining between them. CDR3 length: 14 residues. The CDR3 is CAISDASDTYEQYF. The CDR3 DNA follows: TGTGCCATCAGTGACGCTAGCGATACCTACGAGCAGTACTTC.

In this sample, this clonotype turned up a few times. V usage is TRBV4-1 and J usage is TRBJ2-7, with TRBD1 as a possible D gene (5 bases). V was trimmed by 1 base and J by 5 bases, leaving 9 bases between them. This CDR3 region has 13 residues. In germline, CDR1 is MGHRA, CDR2 YSYEKL. CDR3 DNA sequence: TGCGCCAGCAGCCAAGGGCCCAGGGACGAGCAGTACGTC. Encoded protein: CASSQGPRDEQYV.

In this sample, this clonotype turned up many times. The chain couples TRBV28 to TRBJ2-7; D gene ambiguous. Germline V lookup: CDR1 MDHEN, CDR2 SYDVKM. Trimming shortened V by 5 bases and J by 3 bases, and 5 bases separated the two germline ends. The CDR3 contains 11 residues. CDR3 sequence reads: CASSPRYEQYF. CDR3 DNA: TGTGCCAGCAGTCCCCGCTACGAGCAGTACTTC.

The rearrangement links TRBV5-5 to TRBJ2-2, with D hard to call. Trimming removed 4 bases from V and 1 base from J, with 17 bases in between. CDR1 is SGHKS, CDR2 YYEKEE, per germline (reference sequence). The CDR3 sequence is 17 residues long. The CDR3 DNA reads TGTGCCAGCAGCCCCGAAGTTGTGACCTTGAACACCGGGGAGCTGTTTTTT. As protein: CASSPEVVTLNTGELFF.

This clonotype was seen only a few times. The CDR3 here is CASSLTSGMSYEQYF. CDR3 nucleotides: TGTGCCAGCAGTTTGACTAGCGGGATGTCCTACGAGCAGTACTTC. The chain is built from TRBV6-5 and TRBJ2-7; TRBD2 matches at 11 bases. CDR3 length equals 15 residues. V lost 4 bases and J lost 1; bases outside the gene matches: 3. Germline V gene lookup returns CDR1 MNHEY and CDR2 SVGAGI.

This clonotype occurred many times. The CDR3 protein is CAISESMGTSSTDTQYF. The CDR3 coding sequence is TGTGCCATCAGTGAGTCGATGGGGACATCTAGCACAGATACGCAGTATTTT. The chain recombines TRBV10-3 with TRBJ2-3; TRBD1 is a possible D gene (6 bases). The CDR3 runs to 17 residues. The germline V and J ends were trimmed by 0 bases and 0 bases, with 13 bases remaining between them. Germline V lookup: CDR1 ENHRY, CDR2 SYGVKD.

This clonotype occurred a few times. This chain links TRBV7-2 with TRBJ2-7; D is possibly TRBD1 (6 bases). From germline, CDR1 is SGHTA and CDR2 FQGNSA. The CDR3 runs to 14 residues. V was clipped by 5 bases and J by 2 bases, with 13 bases between them. CDR3 region: CASSNGQLAYEQYV. The CDR3, as DNA: TGTGCCAGCAGCAACGGACAGCTTGCCTACGAGCAGTACGTC.

The chain combines TRBV6-2 or TRBV6-3 with TRBJ2-1; 9 nucleotides align to TRBD2. Unmatched junction bases numbered 22, after V lost 6 bases and J lost 4 bases. The germline gives CDR1 MNHEY, CDR2 SVGEGT. The CDR3 runs to 20 residues. The CDR3 DNA is TGTGCCAGCAGCCCCACCATCCCAAAGTACGGGACTAGCCCTTACAATGAGCAGTTCTTC. Translated, it gives CASSPTIPKYGTSPYNEQFF.

This clonotype was seen a handful of times. The chain couples TRBV6-1 to TRBJ2-3, with D tentatively TRBD1 (6 bases). There are 17 residues in the CDR3. The germline V gene encodes CDR1 MNHNS and CDR2 SASEGT. V was cut by 6 bases and J by 2 bases, with 21 bases left in between. The CDR3 region is CASSAYMTGASTDTQYF. DNA of the CDR3: TGTGCCAGCAGCGCATACATGACAGGAGCTTCCACAGATACGCAGTATTTT.

This clonotype has ten or more counts. V is TRBV24-1 and J is TRBJ1-2, with a tentative D call TRBD1 (6 bases). The germline V gene has CDR1 KGHDR and CDR2 SFDVKD. CDR3 length equals 13 residues. Trimming removed 4 bases from V and 8 bases from J, with 13 bases in between. The CDR3 nucleotides read TGTGCCACCAGTGACCGCCAGGGGCGAGGCTACACCTTC. Translated: CATSDRQGRGYTF.

This clonotype was detected a few times. The chain uses TRBV29-1 and TRBJ1-2; D ambiguous. The length of the CDR3 is 12 residues. Germline V CDR1 and CDR2: SQVTM, ANQGSEA. With 2 bases removed from V and 1 base from J, the gap between germline ends came to 5 bases. The CDR3 spells CSVERSNYGYTF. CDR3 sequence (DNA): TGCAGCGTTGAAAGGAGTAACTATGGCTACACCTTC.

This clonotype was recorded at least ten times. V is TRBV2 and J is TRBJ2-3; TRBD1 might be the D (6 bases). Between the trimmed V and J ends, which lost 6 bases and 3 bases, there was a span of 7 bases. Germline CDR1 reads SNHLY; CDR2 reads FYNNEI. The CDR3 covers 12 residues. The CDR3 nucleotides read TGTGCCAGCAGACAGGGTACAGATACGCAGTATTTT. Its protein is CASRQGTDTQYF.

This clonotype has more than one count but fewer than ten. The chain has TRBV7-2 and TRBJ2-7; D not certain. This CDR3 is built from 15 residues. V was cut by 5 bases and J by 5 bases, with 19 bases left in between. Germline V gives CDR1 SGHTA, CDR2 FQGNSA. The DNA of the CDR3 is TGTGCCAGCAGCACCAGAGGAACGGCCCAAAACGAGCAGTACTTC. Translation gives CASSTRGTAQNEQYF.

The sample holds a few counts of this clonotype. The chain uses TRBV6-5 and TRBJ2-2, with 7 bases fitting TRBD1. Germline assignment: CDR1 MNHEY and CDR2 SVGAGI. CDR3 length equals 17 residues. With V trimmed by 7 bases and J by 3 bases, 14 bases remained unmatched. CDR3 bases: TGTGCCAGCAATTCACCTCACGGGACAGAACACACCGGGGAGCTGTTTTTT. Its protein product is CASNSPHGTEHTGELFF.

The rearrangement links TRBV7-2 to TRBJ2-1, with TRBD2 matching 10 bases. V trimming: 3 bases; J trimming: 7 bases; junction bases outside the gene matches: 3. Germline V gene lookup returns CDR1 SGHTA and CDR2 FQGNSA. The CDR3 runs 14 residues. This CDR3 reads CASSFLAGENEQFF. The CDR3 DNA reads TGTGCCAGCAGCTTCCTAGCGGGAGAGAATGAGCAGTTCTTC. The variable domain in full, completed from reference TRBV7-2 and TRBJ2-1, reads GAGVSQSPSNKVTEKGKDVELRCDPISGHTALYWYRQSLGQGLEFLIYFQGNSAPDKSGLPSDRFSAERTGGSVSTLTIQRTQQEDSAVYLCASSFLAGENEQFFGPGTRLTVL.

This chain joins TRBV15 and TRBJ1-6; weak D call: TRBD1 (5 bases). Germline CDR1 and CDR2: LNHNV and YYDKDF (reference sequence). Trimming took 3 bases from V and 4 from J, leaving 7 bases between them. The length of the CDR3 is 14 residues. DNA of the CDR3: TGTGCCACCAGCAGTGGGACGTATAATTCACCCCTCCACTTT. This encodes CATSSGTYNSPLHF. Supplemented by reference TRBV15 and TRBJ1-6, the full variable domain reads DAMVIQNPRYQVTQFGKPVTLSCSQTLNHNVMYWYQQKSSQAPKLLFHYYDKDFNNEADTPDNFQSRRPNTSFCFLDIRSPGLGDTAMYLCATSSGTYNSPLHFGNGTRLTVT.

This clonotype was detected ten times or more. The V gene is TRBV12-3 or TRBV12-4, the J gene TRBJ2-7, with 7 bases that match TRBD1. The trim removed 4 bases at V and 1 base at J, leaving 7 bases unmatched. The CDR3 extends over 15 amino acids. CDR3 DNA sequence: TGTGCCAGCAGTTCCACGACGACAGGGTCCTACGAGCAGTACTTC. Amino acid sequence: CASSSTTTGSYEQYF.

The chain joins TRBV12-3 or TRBV12-4 to TRBJ1-1, with D unclear. Trimming removed 3 bases from V and 1 base from J, with 9 bases in between. This CDR3 region has 14 residues. CDR3 in amino acids: CASSFSVQNTEAFF. In nucleotides, the CDR3 is TGTGCCAGCAGTTTCTCCGTCCAGAACACTGAAGCTTTCTTT.

This clonotype was picked up many times. The chain couples TRBV12-3 or TRBV12-4 to TRBJ1-4; unclear D gene. The germline V and J ends were trimmed by 5 bases and 10 bases, with 11 bases remaining between them. CDR3 size: 12 residues. The CDR3 here is CASSPDFGKLFF. CDR3 sequence (DNA): TGTGCCAGCAGTCCGGACTTTGGAAAACTGTTTTTT.

This clonotype was counted a few times. This chain uses TRBV20-1 with TRBJ2-3; D not resolved. This CDR3 is built from 13 residues. Trimming removed 7 bases from V and 0 bases from J, with 11 bases in between. Germline CDR1 DFQATT, CDR2 SNEGSKA (reference sequence). CDR3 protein: CSGGETSTDTQYF. CDR3 in DNA: TGCAGTGGCGGCGAGACTAGCACAGATACGCAGTATTTT.

This chain links TRBV6-1 with TRBJ2-7; D unclear. Germline loops: CDR1 MNHNS, CDR2 SASEGT. The CDR3 is 15 amino acids. Trimming left V 5 bases short and J 7 bases short, with 21 bases between. CDR3 protein: CASSPLDRGIGEQYV. The CDR3 DNA follows: TGTGCCAGCAGTCCCTTGGACCGCGGAATCGGGGAGCAGTACGTC.

This clonotype showed up just a few times. The chain couples TRBV6-5 to TRBJ2-7, with 10 bases fitting TRBD1. Germline CDR1 is MNHEY and CDR2 is SVGAGI. V shed 2 bases, J shed 1 base, and the junction held 2 bases outside the gene matches. CDR3 length: 15 residues. The CDR3 bases are TGTGCCAGCAGTTACAGGGACAGGGGTTCCTACGAGCAGTACTTC. It encodes CASSYRDRGSYEQYF.

This chain connects TRBV6-1 to TRBJ2-1, with 11 bases identical to TRBD2. V was pared by 7 bases and J by 1 base, with 9 bases of the junction left unmatched. Germline lookup yields CDR1 MNHNS and CDR2 SASEGT. The CDR3 loop spans 17 amino acids. CDR3 sequence: CASTGTSGGASYNEQFF. The CDR3 DNA reads as TGTGCCAGCACCGGGACTAGCGGAGGAGCTTCCTACAATGAGCAGTTCTTC.

The V call is TRBV25-1, the J call TRBJ1-1, with D possibly being TRBD1 (5 bases). This CDR3 has 12 residues. Trimming left V 8 bases short and J 5 bases short, with 12 bases between. Per the germline V gene, CDR1 is MGHDK and CDR2 is SYGVNS. The CDR3 sequence: CASGMRGTEAFF. In nucleotides, the CDR3 is TGTGCCAGCGGCATGCGGGGGACTGAAGCTTTCTTT.